This T cell receptor beta chain was recovered during a study of cytomegalovirus exposure and HLA in healthy donors. Study-level points and caveats: Cytomegalovirus status was reportedly diagnosed by the classifier with high specificity and sensitivity.

CDR1 is SGHNT and CDR2 is YYREEE in the germline V gene (reference sequence). The CDR3 spans 13 residues. Between the trimmed V and J ends, which lost 0 bases and 8 bases, there was a span of 9 bases. This clone turned up a few times. Antigen specificity is unknown. This table comes from immunoSEQ multiplex PCR, and its TCRdb copy is limited to in-frame clones, with some not included. The repertoire holds about 240,000 clones, with roughly 86% as singletons. The V call is TRBV5-4, the J call TRBJ2-1; the D gene is possibly TRBD2 (6 bases). The sequencing input was PBMCs. The receptor's source is a woman in her twenties or thirties in good health and CMV-seropositive. The CDR3 DNA reads TGTGCCAGCAGCTTGGGCAGGGAGGATGAGCAGTTCTTC. It specifies CASSLGREDEQFF.